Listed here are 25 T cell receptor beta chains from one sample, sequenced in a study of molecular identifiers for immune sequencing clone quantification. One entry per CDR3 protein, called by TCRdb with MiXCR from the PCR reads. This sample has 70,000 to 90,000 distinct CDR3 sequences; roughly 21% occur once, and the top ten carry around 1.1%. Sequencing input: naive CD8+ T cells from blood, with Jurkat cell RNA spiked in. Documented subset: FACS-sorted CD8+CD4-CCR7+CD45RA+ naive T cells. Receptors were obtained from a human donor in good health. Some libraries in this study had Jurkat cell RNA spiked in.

The CDR3 region has the DNA TGTGCCAGCAGCCCTTGGGAAACTAATGAAAAACTGTTTTTT. It translates to CASSPWETNEKLFF. The rearrangement joins TRBV7-2 to TRBJ1-4; no clear D. The germline V gene encodes CDR1 SGHTA and CDR2 FQGNSA. Trimming pared 5 bases from V and 1 base from J, leaving 8 bases between. The CDR3 has 14 residues.

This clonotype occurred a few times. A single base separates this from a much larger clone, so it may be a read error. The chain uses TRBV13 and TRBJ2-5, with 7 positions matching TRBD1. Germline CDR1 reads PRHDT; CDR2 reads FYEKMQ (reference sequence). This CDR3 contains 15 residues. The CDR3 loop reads CASSLERGLKEAQYF. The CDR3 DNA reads TGTGCCAGCAGCTTAGAAAGGGGGCTCAAAGAGGCCCAGTACTTC.

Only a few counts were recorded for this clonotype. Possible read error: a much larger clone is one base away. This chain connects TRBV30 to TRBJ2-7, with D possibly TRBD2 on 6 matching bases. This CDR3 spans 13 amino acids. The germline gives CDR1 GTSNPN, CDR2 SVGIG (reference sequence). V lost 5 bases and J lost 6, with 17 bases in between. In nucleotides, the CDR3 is TGTGCCTGGGGTAGCTACTTGGGAGGCGAGCAGTACTTC. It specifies CAWGSYLGGEQYF.

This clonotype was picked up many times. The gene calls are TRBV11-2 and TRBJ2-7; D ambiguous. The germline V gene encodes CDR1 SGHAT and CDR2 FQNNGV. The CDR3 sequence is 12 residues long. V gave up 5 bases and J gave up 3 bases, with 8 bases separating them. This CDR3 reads CASSDPFYEQYF. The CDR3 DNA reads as TGTGCCAGCAGCGACCCCTTCTACGAGCAGTACTTC.

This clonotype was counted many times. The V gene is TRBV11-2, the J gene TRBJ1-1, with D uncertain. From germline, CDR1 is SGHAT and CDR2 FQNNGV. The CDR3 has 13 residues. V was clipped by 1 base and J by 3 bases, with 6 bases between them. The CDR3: CASSLVLDTEAFF. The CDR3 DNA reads TGTGCCAGCAGCTTAGTCCTGGACACTGAAGCTTTCTTT.

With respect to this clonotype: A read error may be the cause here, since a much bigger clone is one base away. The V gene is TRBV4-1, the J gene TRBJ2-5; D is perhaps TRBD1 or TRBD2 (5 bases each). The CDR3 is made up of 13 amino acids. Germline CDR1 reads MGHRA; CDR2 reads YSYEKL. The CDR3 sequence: CASGQVGVETQYF. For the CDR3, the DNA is TGCGCCAGCGGCCAAGTGGGGGTGGAGACCCAGTACTTC.

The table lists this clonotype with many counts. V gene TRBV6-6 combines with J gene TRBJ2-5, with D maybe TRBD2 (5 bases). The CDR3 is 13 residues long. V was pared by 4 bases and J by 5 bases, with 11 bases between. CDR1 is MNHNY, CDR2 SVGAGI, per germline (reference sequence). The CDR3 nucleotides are TGTGCCAGCAGTTTACGGAGCGGCGAGACCCAGTACTTC. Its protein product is CASSLRSGETQYF.

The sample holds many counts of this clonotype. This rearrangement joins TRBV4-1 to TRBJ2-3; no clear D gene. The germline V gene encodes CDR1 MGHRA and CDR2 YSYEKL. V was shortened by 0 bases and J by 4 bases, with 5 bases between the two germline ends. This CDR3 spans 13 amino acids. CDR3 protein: CASSQDLPDTQYF. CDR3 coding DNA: TGCGCCAGCAGCCAAGATCTCCCAGATACGCAGTATTTT.

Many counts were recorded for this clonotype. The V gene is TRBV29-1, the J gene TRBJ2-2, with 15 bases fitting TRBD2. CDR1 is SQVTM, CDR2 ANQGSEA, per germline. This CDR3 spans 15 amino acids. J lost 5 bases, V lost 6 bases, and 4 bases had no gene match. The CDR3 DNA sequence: TGCAGCGTCTCCGGGACTAGCGGGGGGACCGGGGAGCTGTTTTTT. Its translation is CSVSGTSGGTGELFF.

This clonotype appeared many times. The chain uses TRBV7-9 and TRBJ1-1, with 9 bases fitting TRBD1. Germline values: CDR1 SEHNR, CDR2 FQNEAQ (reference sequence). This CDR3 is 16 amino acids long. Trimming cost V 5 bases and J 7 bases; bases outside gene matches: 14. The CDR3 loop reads CASSGSQGAPNHEAFF. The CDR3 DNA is TGTGCCAGCAGCGGGTCACAGGGGGCGCCCAACCATGAAGCTTTCTTT.

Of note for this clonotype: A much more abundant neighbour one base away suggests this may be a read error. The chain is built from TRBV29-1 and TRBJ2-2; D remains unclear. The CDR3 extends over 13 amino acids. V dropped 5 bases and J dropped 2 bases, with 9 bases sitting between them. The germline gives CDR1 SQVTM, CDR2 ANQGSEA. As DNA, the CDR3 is TGCAGCGTTTCTGAGATTAACACCGGGGAGCTGTTTTTT. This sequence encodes CSVSEINTGELFF.

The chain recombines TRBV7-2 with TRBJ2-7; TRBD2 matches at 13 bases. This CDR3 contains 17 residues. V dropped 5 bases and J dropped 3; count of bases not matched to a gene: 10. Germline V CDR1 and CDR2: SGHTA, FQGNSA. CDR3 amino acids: CASSQRTSGRTGYEQYF. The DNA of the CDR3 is TGTGCCAGCAGCCAGAGGACTAGCGGGAGAACAGGCTACGAGCAGTACTTC.

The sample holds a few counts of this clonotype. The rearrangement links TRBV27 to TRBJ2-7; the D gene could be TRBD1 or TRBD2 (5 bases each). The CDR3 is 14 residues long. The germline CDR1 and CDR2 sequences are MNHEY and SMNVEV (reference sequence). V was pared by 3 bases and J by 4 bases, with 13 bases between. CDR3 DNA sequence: TGTGCCAGCAGTTTTCGGGACGGTACTTACGAGCAGTACTTC. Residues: CASSFRDGTYEQYF.

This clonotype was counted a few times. The CDR3 nucleotides are TGTGCCAGCAGCATGGGGACCAGTGTTGCCGATACGCAGTATTTT. Its protein product is CASSMGTSVADTQYF. This sequence joins TRBV13 and TRBJ2-3, with D perhaps given as TRBD1 or TRBD2 (5 bases each). The CDR3 has 15 residues. V gave up 5 bases and J gave up 6 bases, with 18 bases separating them. Per the germline V gene, CDR1 is PRHDT and CDR2 is FYEKMQ (reference sequence). Full variable domain (missing parts from reference TRBV13 and TRBJ2-3): AAGVIQSPRHLIKEKRETATLKCYPIPRHDTVYWYQQGPGQDPQFLISFYEKMQSDKGSIPDRFSAQQFSDYHSELNMSSLELGDSALYFCASSMGTSVADTQYFGPGTRLTVL.

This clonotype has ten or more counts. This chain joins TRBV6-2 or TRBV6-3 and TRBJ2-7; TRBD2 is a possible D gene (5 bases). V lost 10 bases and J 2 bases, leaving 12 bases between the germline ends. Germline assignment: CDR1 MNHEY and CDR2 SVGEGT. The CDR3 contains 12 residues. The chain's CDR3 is CATSRRTYEQYF. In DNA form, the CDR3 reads TGTGCCACTTCTCGGAGGACCTACGAGCAGTACTTC.

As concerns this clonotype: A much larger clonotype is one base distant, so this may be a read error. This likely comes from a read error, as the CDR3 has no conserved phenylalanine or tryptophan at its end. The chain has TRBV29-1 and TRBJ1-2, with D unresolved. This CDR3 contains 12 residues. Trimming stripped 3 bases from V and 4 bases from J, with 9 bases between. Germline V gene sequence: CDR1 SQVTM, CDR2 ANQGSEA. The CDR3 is CSVDETIYGYTS. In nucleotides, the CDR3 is TGCAGCGTTGATGAGACTATCTATGGCTACACCTCC.

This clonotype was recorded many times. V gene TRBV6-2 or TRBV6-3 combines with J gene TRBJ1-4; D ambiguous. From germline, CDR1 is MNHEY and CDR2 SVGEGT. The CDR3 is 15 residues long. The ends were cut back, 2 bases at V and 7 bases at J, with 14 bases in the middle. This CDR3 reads CASSYPGSNGEKLFF. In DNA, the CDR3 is TGTGCCAGCAGTTACCCGGGAAGCAACGGTGAAAAACTGTTTTTT.

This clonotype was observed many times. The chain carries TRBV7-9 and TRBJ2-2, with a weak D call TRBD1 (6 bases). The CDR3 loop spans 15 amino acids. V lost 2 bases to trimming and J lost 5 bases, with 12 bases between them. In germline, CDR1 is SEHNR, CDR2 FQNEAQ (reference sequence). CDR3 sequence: CASSLSGQMTGELFF. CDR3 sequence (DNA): TGTGCCAGCAGCTTATCCGGACAGATGACCGGGGAGCTGTTTTTT.

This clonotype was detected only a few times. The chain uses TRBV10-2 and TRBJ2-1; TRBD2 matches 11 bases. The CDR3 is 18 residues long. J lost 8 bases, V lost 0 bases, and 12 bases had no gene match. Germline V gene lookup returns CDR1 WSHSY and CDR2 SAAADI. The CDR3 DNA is TGCGCCAGCAGTGAGTCAGGGACTAGCGGACTCTCGGAAGATGAGCAGTTCTTC. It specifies CASSESGTSGLSEDEQFF.

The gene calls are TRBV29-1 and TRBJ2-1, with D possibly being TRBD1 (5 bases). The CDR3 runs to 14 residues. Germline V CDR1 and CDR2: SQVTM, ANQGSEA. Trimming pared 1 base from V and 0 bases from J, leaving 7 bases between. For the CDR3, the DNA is TGCAGCGTTGAAGGGACAAGCTCCTACAATGAGCAGTTCTTC. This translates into CSVEGTSSYNEQFF.

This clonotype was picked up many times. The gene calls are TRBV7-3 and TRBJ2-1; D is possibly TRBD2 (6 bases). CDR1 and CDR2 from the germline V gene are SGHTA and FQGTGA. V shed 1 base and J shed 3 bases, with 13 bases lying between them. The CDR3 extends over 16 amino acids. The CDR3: CASSLMEGLVYNEQFF. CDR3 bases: TGTGCCAGCAGCTTAATGGAGGGGCTAGTCTACAATGAGCAGTTCTTC.

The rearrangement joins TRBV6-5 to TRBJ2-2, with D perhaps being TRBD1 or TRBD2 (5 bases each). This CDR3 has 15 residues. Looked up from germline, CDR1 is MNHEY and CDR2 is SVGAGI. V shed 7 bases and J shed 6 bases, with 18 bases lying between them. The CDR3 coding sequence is TGTGCCAGCACGAAGGGACGGGGTCCGCCCGGGGAGCTGTTTTTT. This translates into CASTKGRGPPGELFF.

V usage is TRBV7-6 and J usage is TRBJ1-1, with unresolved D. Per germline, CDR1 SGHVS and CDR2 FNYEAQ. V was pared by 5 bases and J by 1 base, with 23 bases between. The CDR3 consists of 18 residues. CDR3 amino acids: CASSRLRVEALGNTEAFF. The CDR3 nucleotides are TGTGCCAGCAGCCGACTAAGGGTCGAGGCCTTGGGGAACACTGAAGCTTTCTTT.

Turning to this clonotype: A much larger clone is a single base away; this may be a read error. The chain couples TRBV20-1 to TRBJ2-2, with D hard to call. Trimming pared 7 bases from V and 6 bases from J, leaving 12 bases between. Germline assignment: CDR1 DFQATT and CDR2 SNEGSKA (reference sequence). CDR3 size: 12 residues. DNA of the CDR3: TGCAGTGTTAGTGTTTGGGCCGGGGAGCTGTTTTTT. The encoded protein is CSVSVWAGELFF.

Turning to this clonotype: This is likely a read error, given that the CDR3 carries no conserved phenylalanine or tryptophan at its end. CDR3 amino acids: CASSLANEQFS. In nucleotides, the CDR3 is TGTGCCAGCAGCTTGGCTAATGAGCAGTTCTCC. This chain connects TRBV5-6 to TRBJ2-1; D gene unclear. Germline V gives CDR1 SGHDT, CDR2 YYEEEE. V was clipped by 0 bases and J by 7 bases, with 2 bases between them. The CDR3 totals 11 residues.